A selection of T cell receptor beta chains follows, all from one sample in a study of blood T cell repertoires in COVID-19. Profiling relied on immunoSEQ multiplex PCR, and the TCRdb table lists in-frame clones only, not all of them. This sample has approximately 220,000 clones; 83% occur once, and the top ten carry less than 4%. The sequencing sample was made of PBMCs or T cells enriched from blood (not recorded which). These receptors all come from a woman in her forties who had been exposed to COVID-19. CDR3s include the opening cysteine and the closing phenylalanine or tryptophan. A D gene is named only where the DNA matches it firmly. A row's size may be missing; if present it is once, few, many or a size class.

V,size,D,J,length,DNA,CDR3
TRBV7-3,NA,TRBD1,TRBJ1-1,14,TGTGCCAGCAGCACACAACAGGGGGTTACTGAAGCTTTCTTT,CASSTQQGVTEAFF
TRBV5-1,NA,NA,TRBJ2-2,16,TGCGCCAGCAGCTTGGCCGCGGGGGCCTTGCCCGGGGAGCTGTTTTTT,CASSLAAGALPGELFF
TRBV18,NA,NA,TRBJ1-1,14,TGTGCCAGCTCACCAAACAGTCTGAACACTGAAGCTTTCTTT,CASSPNSLNTEAFF
TRBV11-3,NA,NA,TRBJ1-1,12,TGTGCCAGCAGTACACAGGGAGATGAAGCTTTCTTT,CASSTQGDEAFF
TRBV6-5,NA,NA,TRBJ2-2,15,TGTGCCAGCAGAGTGGGGTGGGGGCCAACCGGGGAGCTGTTTTTT,CASRVGWGPTGELFF
TRBV5-1,once,NA,TRBJ1-4,14,TGCGCCAGCAGCTCACAGGGACCTAATGAAAAACTGTTTTTT,CASSSQGPNEKLFF
TRBV7-3,NA,NA,TRBJ2-1,13,TGTGCCAGCAGCTCGGAGGGGGCTGGTGAGCAGTTCTTC,CASSSEGAGEQFF
TRBV21-1,NA,NA,TRBJ1-2,12,TGTGCCAGCAGCAAGAGGAACTATGGCTACACCTTC,CASSKRNYGYTF
TRBV6-1,once,NA,TRBJ1-5,15,TGTGCCAGCAGTGAACCGTCAGGGGGCAATCAGCCCCAGCATTTT,CASSEPSGGNQPQHF
TRBV7-9,few,TRBD1,TRBJ1-2,13,TGTGCCAGCAGCCCACAGGGGGTCTATGGCTACACCTTC,CASSPQGVYGYTF
TRBV10-3,NA,TRBD1,TRBJ1-1,16,TGTGCCACCCAGGGGGGTGGGGGCGTTAAGAACACTGAAGCTTTCTTT,CATQGGGGVKNTEAFF
TRBV5-1,NA,NA,TRBJ1-6,15,TGCGCCAGCAGCATGGGAGGGGAGGGGAATTCACCCCTCCACTTT,CASSMGGEGNSPLHF
TRBV19,once,TRBD2,TRBJ2-1,15,TGTGCCAGTAAGACTAGCGGGGCCCCCTACAATGAGCAGTTCTTC,CASKTSGAPYNEQFF
TRBV6-5,NA,TRBD1,TRBJ1-6,14,TGTGCCAGCGTTGCCGGGACAGGCCATTCACCCCTCCACTTT,CASVAGTGHSPLHF
TRBV3-1/TRBV3-2,NA,NA,TRBJ2-3,16,TGTGCCAGCAGCCAAGATATCCGTTTCGGTACAGATACGCAGTATTTT,CASSQDIRFGTDTQYF
TRBV5-1,NA,NA,TRBJ1-1,14,TGCGCCAGCAGCTTGTGGCCGGGGGACACTGAAGCTTTCTTT,CASSLWPGDTEAFF
TRBV18,NA,NA,TRBJ1-1,12,TGTGCCAGCTCACCACAAGGACACCAAGCTTTCTTT,CASSPQGHQAFF
TRBV7-2,NA,TRBD1,TRBJ1-2,15,TGTGCCAGCAGCTTGGACTCGACAGGGTATAATGGCTACACCTTC,CASSLDSTGYNGYTF
TRBV28,NA,TRBD1,TRBJ2-7,15,TGTGCCAGCAGTGGGGGACAGCAAAGCTCCTACGAGCAGTACTTC,CASSGGQQSSYEQYF
TRBV4-3,few,NA,TRBJ1-1,13,TGCGCCAGCAGCCAAACGGGGAACACTGAAGCTTTCTTT,CASSQTGNTEAFF
TRBV6-5,NA,NA,TRBJ1-2,14,TGTGCCAGCAGTTACGGGGCAGAACCCTATGGCTACACCTTC,CASSYGAEPYGYTF
TRBV10-3,NA,NA,TRBJ1-3,13,TGTGCCATCAGCGGGACTGCCGGTAACACCATATATTTT,CAISGTAGNTIYF
TRBV19,NA,TRBD1,TRBJ1-4,15,TGTGCCAGTAGCCAAGGCGGGACAGGTGCGGAAAAACTGTTTTTT,CASSQGGTGAEKLFF
TRBV5-4,NA,NA,TRBJ2-3,15,TGTGCCAGCAGCTTGGTCCAGGCCTTCACAGATACGCAGTATTTT,CASSLVQAFTDTQYF
TRBV13,NA,TRBD2,TRBJ2-7,16,TGTGCCAGCAGCACACCCCGGGAGGGAGAATTGGGCGAGCAGTACTTC,CASSTPREGELGEQYF
TRBV29-1,NA,TRBD1,TRBJ1-1,16,TGCAGCGTTGCCTCAGGGGGCTGGACTCTCAACACTGAAGCTTTCTTT,CSVASGGWTLNTEAFF
TRBV28,NA,TRBD1,TRBJ1-2,14,TGTGCCAGCAGTTTACCGACAGGGGGCCGTGGCTACACCTTC,CASSLPTGGRGYTF
TRBV3-1/TRBV3-2,NA,NA,TRBJ1-2,17,TGTGCCAGCAGCCAAGGTCCTCCGGGTTGGGGCGCAGATGGCTACACCTTC,CASSQGPPGWGADGYTF
TRBV5-1,NA,NA,TRBJ1-1,15,TGCGCCAGCAGCGAGATGGGAGGGGTGAACACTGAAGCTTTCTTT,CASSEMGGVNTEAFF
TRBV5-1,NA,TRBD1,TRBJ1-4,16,TGCGCCAGCAGCCTGACACCGGGACAGGGTAATGAAAAACTGTTTTTT,CASSLTPGQGNEKLFF
TRBV28,once,NA,TRBJ2-1,16,TGTGCCAGCAGTCCAATACGACAGGCCTCCTACAATGAGCAGTTCTTC,CASSPIRQASYNEQFF
TRBV5-4,NA,NA,TRBJ1-1,17,TGTGCCAGCAGCTTGGGATCCGGGTTTGGTTATACAGGTGAAGCTTTCTTT,CASSLGSGFGYTGEAFF
TRBV28,NA,NA,TRBJ2-7,14,TGTGCCAGCAGTTTATACGGGGAAACCTACGAGCAGTACTTC,CASSLYGETYEQYF
TRBV2,NA,NA,TRBJ1-1,12,TGTGCCACCCGGAGGGACGGTACTGAAGCTTTCTTT,CATRRDGTEAFF
TRBV4-1,NA,TRBD2,TRBJ2-5,14,TGCGCCAGCAGCCGTACTAGCGGGGAAGAGACCCAGTACTTC,CASSRTSGEETQYF
TRBV28,once,NA,TRBJ1-6,17,TGTGCCAGCTCTTCCCTTGGGGGGAGCTCCTATAATTCACCCCTCCACTTT,CASSSLGGSSYNSPLHF
TRBV7-6,NA,NA,TRBJ1-2,12,TGTGCCAGCAGCGAGGACTCCTATGGCTACACCTTC,CASSEDSYGYTF
TRBV28,NA,TRBD1,TRBJ1-2,15,TGTGCCAGCAGCCTAGGGGGACAGGGATACTATGGCTACACCTTC,CASSLGGQGYYGYTF
TRBV29-1,few,TRBD1,TRBJ1-2,15,TGCAGCGTTCCTTGGGATGACAGGGCTTTCTATGGCTACACCTTC,CSVPWDDRAFYGYTF
TRBV11-3,NA,NA,TRBJ2-7,14,TGTGCCAGCAGCTCCCAGGGGGGAGCCTACGAGCAGTACTTC,CASSSQGGAYEQYF
TRBV7-9,NA,TRBD1,TRBJ2-1,16,TGTGCCAGCAGCTTAAGAGGACAGGGGGCCGACAATGAGCAGTTCTTC,CASSLRGQGADNEQFF